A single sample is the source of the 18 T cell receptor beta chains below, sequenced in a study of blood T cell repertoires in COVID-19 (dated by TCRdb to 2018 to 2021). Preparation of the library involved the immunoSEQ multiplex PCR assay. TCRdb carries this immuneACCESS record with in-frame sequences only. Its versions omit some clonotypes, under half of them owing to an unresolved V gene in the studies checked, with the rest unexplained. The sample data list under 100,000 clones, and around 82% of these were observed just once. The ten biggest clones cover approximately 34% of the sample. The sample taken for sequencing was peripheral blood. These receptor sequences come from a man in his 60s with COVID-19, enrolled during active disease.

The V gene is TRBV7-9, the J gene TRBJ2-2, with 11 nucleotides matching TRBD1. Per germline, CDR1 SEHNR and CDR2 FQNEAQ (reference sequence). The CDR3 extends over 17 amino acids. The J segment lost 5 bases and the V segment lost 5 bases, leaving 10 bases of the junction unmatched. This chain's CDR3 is CASSTRTGGGSTGELFF. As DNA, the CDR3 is TGTGCCAGCAGCACCCGGACAGGGGGCGGTTCAACCGGGGAGCTGTTTTTT. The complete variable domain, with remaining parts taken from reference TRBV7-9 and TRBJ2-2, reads DTGVSQNPRHKITKRGQNVTFRCDPISEHNRLYWYRQTLGQGPEFLTYFQNEAQLEKSRLLSDRFSAERPKGSFSTLEIQRTEQGDSAMYLCASSTRTGGGSTGELFFGEGSRLTVL.

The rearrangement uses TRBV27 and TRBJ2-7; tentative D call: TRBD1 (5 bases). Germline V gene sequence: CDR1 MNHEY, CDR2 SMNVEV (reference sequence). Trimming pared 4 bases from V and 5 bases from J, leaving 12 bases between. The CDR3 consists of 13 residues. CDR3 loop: CASSWRQNNEQYF. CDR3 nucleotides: TGTGCCAGCAGTTGGAGACAGAACAACGAGCAGTACTTC.

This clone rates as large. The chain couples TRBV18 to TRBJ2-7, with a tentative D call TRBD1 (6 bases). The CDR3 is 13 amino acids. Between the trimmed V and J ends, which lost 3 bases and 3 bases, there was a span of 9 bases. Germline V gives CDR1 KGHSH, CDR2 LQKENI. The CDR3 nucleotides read TGTGCCAGCTCACCCTTGACAGGCTACGAGCAGTACTTC. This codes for CASSPLTGYEQYF.

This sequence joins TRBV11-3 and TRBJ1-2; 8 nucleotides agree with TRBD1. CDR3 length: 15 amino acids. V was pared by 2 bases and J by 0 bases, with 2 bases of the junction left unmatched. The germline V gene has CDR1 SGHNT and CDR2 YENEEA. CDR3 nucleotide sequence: TGTGCCAGCAGCTTAATACAGGGGGCTAACTATGGCTACACCTTC. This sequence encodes CASSLIQGANYGYTF.

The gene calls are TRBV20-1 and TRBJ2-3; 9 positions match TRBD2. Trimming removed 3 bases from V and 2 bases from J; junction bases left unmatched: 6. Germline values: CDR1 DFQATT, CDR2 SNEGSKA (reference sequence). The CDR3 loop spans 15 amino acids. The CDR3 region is CSASNSGGSTDTQYF. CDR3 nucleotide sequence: TGCAGTGCTAGTAACAGCGGGGGGTCCACAGATACGCAGTATTTT.

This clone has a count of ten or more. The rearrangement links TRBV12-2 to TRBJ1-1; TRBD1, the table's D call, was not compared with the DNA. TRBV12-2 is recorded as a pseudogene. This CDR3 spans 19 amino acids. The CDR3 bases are TGTGCAAGTCGCTTCCCTTCCCGACAGGGAAACTTGCGCGGGACTGAAGCTTTCTTT. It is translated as CASRFPSRQGNLRGTEAFF.

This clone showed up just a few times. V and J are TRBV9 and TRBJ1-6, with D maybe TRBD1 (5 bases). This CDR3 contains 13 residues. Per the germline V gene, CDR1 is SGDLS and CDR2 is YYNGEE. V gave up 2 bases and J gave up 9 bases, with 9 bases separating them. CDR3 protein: CASSVTVSSPLHF. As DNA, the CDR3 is TGTGCCAGCAGCGTGACAGTAAGTTCACCCCTCCACTTT.

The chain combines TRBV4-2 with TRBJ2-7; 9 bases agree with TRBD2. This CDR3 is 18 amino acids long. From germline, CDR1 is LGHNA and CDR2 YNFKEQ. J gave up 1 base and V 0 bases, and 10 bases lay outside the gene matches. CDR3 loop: CASSQDQVLAGTSYEQYF. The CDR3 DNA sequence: TGTGCCAGCAGCCAAGATCAGGTGCTAGCGGGGACGTCCTACGAGCAGTACTTC.

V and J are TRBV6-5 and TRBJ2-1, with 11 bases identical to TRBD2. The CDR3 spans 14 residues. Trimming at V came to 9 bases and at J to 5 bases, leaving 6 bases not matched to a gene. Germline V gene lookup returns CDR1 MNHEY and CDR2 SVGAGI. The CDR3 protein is CASGVAGGNNEQFF. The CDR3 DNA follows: TGTGCCAGTGGCGTAGCGGGGGGGAACAATGAGCAGTTCTTC.

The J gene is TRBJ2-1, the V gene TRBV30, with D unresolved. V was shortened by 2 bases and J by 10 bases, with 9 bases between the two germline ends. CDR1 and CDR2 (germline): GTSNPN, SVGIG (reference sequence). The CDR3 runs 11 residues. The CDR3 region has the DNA TGTGCCTGGAGTCCTTCGAGGGAGCAGTTCTTC. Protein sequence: CAWSPSREQFF.

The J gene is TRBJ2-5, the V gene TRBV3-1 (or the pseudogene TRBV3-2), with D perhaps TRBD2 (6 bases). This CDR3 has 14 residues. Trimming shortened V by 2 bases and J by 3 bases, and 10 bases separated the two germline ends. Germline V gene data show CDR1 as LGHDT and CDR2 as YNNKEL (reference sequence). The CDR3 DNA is TGTGCCAGCAGCCAACAGGGAGGAAAAGAGACCCAGTACTTC. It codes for CASSQQGGKETQYF.

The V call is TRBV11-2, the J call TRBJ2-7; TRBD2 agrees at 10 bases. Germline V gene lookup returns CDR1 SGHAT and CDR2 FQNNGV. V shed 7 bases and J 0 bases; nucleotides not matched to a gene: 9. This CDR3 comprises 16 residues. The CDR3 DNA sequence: TGTGCCAGCACTAGGGGGCTAGCGGGGGACTCCTACGAGCAGTACTTC. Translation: CASTRGLAGDSYEQYF.

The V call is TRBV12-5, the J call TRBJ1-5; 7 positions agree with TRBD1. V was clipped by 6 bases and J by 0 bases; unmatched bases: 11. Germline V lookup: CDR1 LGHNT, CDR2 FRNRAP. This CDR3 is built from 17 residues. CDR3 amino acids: CASGRDSSTYSNQPQHF. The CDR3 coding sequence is TGTGCTAGTGGGCGGGACAGCTCGACGTATAGCAATCAGCCCCAGCATTTT.

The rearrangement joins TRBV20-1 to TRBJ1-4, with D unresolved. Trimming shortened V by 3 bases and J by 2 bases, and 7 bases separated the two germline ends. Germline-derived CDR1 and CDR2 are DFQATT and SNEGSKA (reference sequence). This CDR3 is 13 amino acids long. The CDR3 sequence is CSASGGTNEKLFF. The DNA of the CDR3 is TGCAGTGCTAGTGGCGGGACTAATGAAAAACTGTTTTTT.

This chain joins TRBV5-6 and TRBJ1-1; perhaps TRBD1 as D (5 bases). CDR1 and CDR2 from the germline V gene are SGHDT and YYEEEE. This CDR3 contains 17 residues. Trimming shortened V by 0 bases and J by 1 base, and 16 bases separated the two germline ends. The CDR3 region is CASSLVGRATANTEAFF. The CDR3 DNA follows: TGTGCCAGCAGCTTGGTCGGCAGGGCTACGGCGAACACTGAAGCTTTCTTT.

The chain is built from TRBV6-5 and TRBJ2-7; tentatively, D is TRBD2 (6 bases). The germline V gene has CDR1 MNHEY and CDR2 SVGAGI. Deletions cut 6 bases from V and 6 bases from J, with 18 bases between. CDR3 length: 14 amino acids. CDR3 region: CASSPRAEGLEQYF. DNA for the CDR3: TGTGCCAGCAGCCCCCGGGCGGAGGGTCTCGAGCAGTACTTC.

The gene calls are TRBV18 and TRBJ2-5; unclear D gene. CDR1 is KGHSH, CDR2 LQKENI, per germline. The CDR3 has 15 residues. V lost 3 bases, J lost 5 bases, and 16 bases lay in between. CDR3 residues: CASSPDIYSVETQYF. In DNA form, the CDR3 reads TGTGCCAGCTCACCCGACATATATTCTGTGGAGACCCAGTACTTC. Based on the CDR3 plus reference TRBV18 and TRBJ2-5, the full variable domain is NAGVMQNPRHLVRRRGQEARLRCSPMKGHSHVYWYRQLPEEGLKFMVYLQKENIIDESGMPKERFSAEFPKEGPSILRIQQVVRGDSAAYFCASSPDIYSVETQYFGPGTRLLVL.

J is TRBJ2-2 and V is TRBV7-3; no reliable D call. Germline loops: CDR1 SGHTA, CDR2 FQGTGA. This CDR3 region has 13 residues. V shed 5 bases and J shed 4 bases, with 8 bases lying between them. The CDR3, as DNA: TGTGCCAGCAGCCGCGATCCCACCGGGGAGCTGTTTTTT. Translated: CASSRDPTGELFF. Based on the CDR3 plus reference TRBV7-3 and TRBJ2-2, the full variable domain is GAGVSQTPSNKVTEKGKYVELRCDPISGHTALYWYRQSLGQGPEFLIYFQGTGAADDSGLPNDRFFAVRPEGSVSTLKIQRTERGDSAVYLCASSRDPTGELFFGEGSRLTVL.